The 9 T cell receptor beta chains presented below share a single source sample, sequenced in a study of beta chain features in type 1 diabetes. Whole-study findings and limits: Across all four CD4+ subsets, people with type 1 diabetes showed modestly shorter TCRB CDR3s.

The entirety of the isolated RNA underwent reverse transcription, so expressed TCRB transcripts were sequenced. Assay used: immunoSEQ multiplex PCR; TCRdb lists only in-frame clones, some missing. The sample carries hundreds of thousands of clones, under 15% recorded once. These receptors' targets are unknown. The sample consisted of naive CD4+ T cells from blood. The origin of the receptors is a man younger than 35 with type 1 diabetes.

This clone showed up just a few times. The genes are TRBV6-4 and TRBJ2-2; D possibly uses TRBD1 or TRBD2 (5 bases each). The CDR3 consists of 14 residues. V lost 8 bases, J lost 3 bases, and 13 bases lay in between. Germline CDR1 is MRHNA and CDR2 is SNTAGT. DNA for the CDR3: TGTGCCAGCCGAGGGACGACCCACACCGGGGAGCTGTTTTTT. Its protein product is CASRGTTHTGELFF.

This clone showed up just a few times. This chain links TRBV19 with TRBJ2-1; 7 bases align to TRBD1. Germline V lookup: CDR1 LNHDA, CDR2 SQIVND (reference sequence). This CDR3 is built from 14 residues. The ends lost 7 bases at V and 7 bases at J; junction bases unmatched: 10. DNA of the CDR3: TGTGCCAGTACCCCAGGGACAGTAGAGAATGAGCAGTTCTTC. This codes for CASTPGTVENEQFF.

A few counts support this clone. V usage is TRBV2 and J usage is TRBJ1-2; TRBD1 matches at 10 bases. This CDR3 is 16 amino acids long. The germline V gene has CDR1 SNHLY and CDR2 FYNNEI. The V gene end was trimmed by 5 bases and the J gene end by 6 bases; junction bases not matched to a gene: 12. In DNA form, the CDR3 reads TGTGCCAGCAGTACCCGGACAGGGGGATCTTTCGATGGCTACACCTTC. This sequence encodes CASSTRTGGSFDGYTF.

The table lists this clone with a few counts. The V and J genes are TRBV19 and TRBJ2-3; no firm D call. This CDR3 contains 15 residues. Germline V gene data show CDR1 as LNHDA and CDR2 as SQIVND (reference sequence). V was shortened by 1 base and J by 1 base, with 9 bases between the two germline ends. The DNA for the CDR3 is TGTGCCAGTAGTATAGGAGGCGGAGGCACAGATACGCAGTATTTT. Protein product: CASSIGGGGTDTQYF.

Regarding this clone: The sample contains more than one DNA sequence encoding this CDR3. The rearrangement joins TRBV30 to TRBJ2-5, with unresolved D. Per the germline V gene, CDR1 is GTSNPN and CDR2 is SVGIG (reference sequence). The V end was cut by 0 bases, the J end by 3 bases, with 5 bases between. The CDR3 extends over 12 amino acids. The CDR3 spells CAWSVQEETQYF. In DNA form, the CDR3 reads TGTGCCTGGAGTGTACAAGAAGAGACCCAGTACTTC.

This CDR3 is CSVEDGVTGELFF. As DNA, the CDR3 is TGCAGCGTTGAAGACGGGGTCACCGGGGAGCTGTTTTTT. The rearrangement uses TRBV29-1 and TRBJ2-2; tentatively, D is TRBD2 (5 bases). This CDR3 region has 13 residues. CDR1 is SQVTM, CDR2 ANQGSEA, per germline. V gave up 0 bases and J gave up 4 bases, with 6 bases separating them.

The chain combines TRBV7-2 with TRBJ2-2; no firm D call. The length of the CDR3 is 14 residues. V gave up 3 bases and J gave up 1 base, with 6 bases separating them. Germline CDR1 and CDR2: SGHTA and FQGNSA. CDR3 region: CASSFSQNTGELFF. The CDR3 region has the DNA TGTGCCAGCAGCTTTAGTCAGAACACCGGGGAGCTGTTTTTT.

This clone was counted a few times. V usage is TRBV19 and J usage is TRBJ1-3; D not certain. Germline assignment: CDR1 LNHDA and CDR2 SQIVND (reference sequence). Trimming pared 7 bases from V and 4 bases from J, leaving 5 bases between. The CDR3 covers 11 residues. This CDR3 is CASTQGNTIYF. CDR3 sequence (DNA): TGTGCCAGTACTCAGGGAAACACCATATATTTT.

This clone was counted between two and nine times. V and J are TRBV23-1 and TRBJ1-1; no clear D. TRBV23-1 is an open reading frame whose function is uncertain. CDR3 length: 11 amino acids. The ends were cut back, 4 bases at V and 10 bases at J, with 10 bases in the middle. CDR3 sequence: CASSPGERAFF. As DNA, the CDR3 is TGCGCCAGCAGTCCGGGAGAGAGAGCTTTCTTT.